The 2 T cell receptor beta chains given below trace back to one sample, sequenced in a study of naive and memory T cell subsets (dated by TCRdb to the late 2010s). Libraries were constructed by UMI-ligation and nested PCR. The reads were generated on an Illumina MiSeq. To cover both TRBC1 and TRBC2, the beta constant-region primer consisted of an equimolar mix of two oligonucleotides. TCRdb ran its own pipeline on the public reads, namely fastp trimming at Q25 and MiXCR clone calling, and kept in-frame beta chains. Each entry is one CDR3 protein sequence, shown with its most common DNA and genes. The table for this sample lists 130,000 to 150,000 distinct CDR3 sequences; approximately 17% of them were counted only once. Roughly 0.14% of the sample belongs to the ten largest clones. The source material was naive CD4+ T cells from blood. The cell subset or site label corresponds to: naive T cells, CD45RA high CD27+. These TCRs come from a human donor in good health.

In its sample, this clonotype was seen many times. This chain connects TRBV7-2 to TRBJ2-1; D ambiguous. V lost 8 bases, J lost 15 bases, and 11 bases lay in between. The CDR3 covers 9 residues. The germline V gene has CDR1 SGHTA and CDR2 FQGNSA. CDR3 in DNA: TGTGCCAGCGGAGAAGGTCCGTTCTTC. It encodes CASGEGPFF.

CDR3 in amino acids: CAIRRDTDTQYF. The CDR3 nucleotides are TGTGCCATCAGGCGGGACACAGATACGCAGTATTTT. The gene calls are TRBV10-3 and TRBJ2-3, with D possibly matching TRBD2 (6 bases). Germline V gene sequence: CDR1 ENHRY, CDR2 SYGVKD. V lost 6 bases and J lost 2, with 6 bases in between. The CDR3 runs 12 residues.